The clone carrying this TCR beta chain showed up just once. Original analysis: Estimation of nucleated cell counts was performed using reference gene primer amplification. Assay: immunoSEQ multiplex PCR; the TCRdb copy retains only in-frame clones and omits some. V and J calls and clone size follow that table, whereas D and trimming were derived from the DNA. The sample consists of over 150,000 clones, over 65% of them appearing once. The sample originates from a study of blood T cell repertoires in COVID-19. As for the study in general: The United States, Italy and Spain were the sources of the acute and convalescent COVID-19 samples. Sample material is recorded as cDNA or gDNA derived from T cells, B-cell-depleted T cells, or PBMCs.

The germline V gene has CDR1 LGHDT and CDR2 YNNKEL (reference sequence). The germline V and J ends were trimmed by 1 base and 0 bases, with 9 bases remaining between them. The CDR3 covers 15 residues. This sequence was found in a man aged 60-69 years with acute or convalescent COVID-19. Sequencing was performed on peripheral blood. The chain carries TRBV3-1 (or the pseudogene TRBV3-2) and TRBJ1-1; D remains ambiguous. The CDR3 protein is CASSQGWELNTEAFF. The CDR3 DNA is TGTGCCAGCAGCCAAGGGTGGGAGTTGAACACTGAAGCTTTCTTT.